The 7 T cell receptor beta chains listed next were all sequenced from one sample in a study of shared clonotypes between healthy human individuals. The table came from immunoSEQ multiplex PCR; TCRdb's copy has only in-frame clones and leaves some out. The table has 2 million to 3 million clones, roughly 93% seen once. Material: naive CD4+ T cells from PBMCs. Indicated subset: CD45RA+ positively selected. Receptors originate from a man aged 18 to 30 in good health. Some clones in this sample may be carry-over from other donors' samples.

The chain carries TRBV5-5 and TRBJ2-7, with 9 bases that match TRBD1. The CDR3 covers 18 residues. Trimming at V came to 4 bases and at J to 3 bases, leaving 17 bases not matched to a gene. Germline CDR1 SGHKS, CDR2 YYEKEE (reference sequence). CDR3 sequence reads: CASSREKTGTGIDYEQYF. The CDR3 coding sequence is TGTGCCAGCAGCCGAGAGAAAACCGGGACAGGGATCGACTACGAGCAGTACTTC.

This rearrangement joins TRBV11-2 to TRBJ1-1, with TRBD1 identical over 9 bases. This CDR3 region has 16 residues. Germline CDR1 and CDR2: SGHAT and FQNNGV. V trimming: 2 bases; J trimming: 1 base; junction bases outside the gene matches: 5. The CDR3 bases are TGTGCCAGCAGCTTAAACTTGGGACAGGGGAACACTGAAGCTTTCTTT. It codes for CASSLNLGQGNTEAFF.

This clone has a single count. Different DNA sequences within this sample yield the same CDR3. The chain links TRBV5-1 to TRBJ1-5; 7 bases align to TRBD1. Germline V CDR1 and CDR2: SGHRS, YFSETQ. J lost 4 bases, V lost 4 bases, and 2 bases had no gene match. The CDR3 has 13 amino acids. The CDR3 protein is CASSPGGNQPQHF. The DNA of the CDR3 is TGCGCCAGCAGCCCAGGGGGGAATCAGCCCCAGCATTTT.

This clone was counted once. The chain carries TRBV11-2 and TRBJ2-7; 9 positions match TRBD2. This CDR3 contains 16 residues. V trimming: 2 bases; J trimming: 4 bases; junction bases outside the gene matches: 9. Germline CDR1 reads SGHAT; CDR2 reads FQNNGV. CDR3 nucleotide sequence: TGTGCCAGCAGCTTAATTAGCGGGAGTAAGTTTTACGAGCAGTACTTC. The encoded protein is CASSLISGSKFYEQYF.

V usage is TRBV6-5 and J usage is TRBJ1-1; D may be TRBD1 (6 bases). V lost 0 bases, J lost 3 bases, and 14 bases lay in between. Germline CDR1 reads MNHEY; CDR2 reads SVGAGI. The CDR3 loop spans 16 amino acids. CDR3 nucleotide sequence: TGTGCCAGCAGTTACTCCCCAGGGGCAGGGGACACTGAAGCTTTCTTT. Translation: CASSYSPGAGDTEAFF.

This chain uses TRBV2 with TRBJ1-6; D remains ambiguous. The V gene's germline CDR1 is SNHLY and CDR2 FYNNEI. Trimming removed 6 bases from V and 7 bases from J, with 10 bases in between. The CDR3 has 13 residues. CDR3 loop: CASSPTINSPLHF. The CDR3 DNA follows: TGTGCCAGCAGCCCCACCATCAATTCACCCCTCCACTTT.

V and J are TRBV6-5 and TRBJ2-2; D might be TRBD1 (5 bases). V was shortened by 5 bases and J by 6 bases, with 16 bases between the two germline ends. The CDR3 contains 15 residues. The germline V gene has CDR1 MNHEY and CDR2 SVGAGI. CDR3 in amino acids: CASSRVQVSSGELFF. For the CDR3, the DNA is TGTGCCAGCAGTCGCGTACAGGTGTCCTCCGGGGAGCTGTTTTTT.